These 9 T cell receptor beta chains were sequenced from one sample in a study of T cell changes during pregnancy in multiple sclerosis. Sequenced by immunoSEQ multiplex PCR; TCRdb stores in-frame clones only, minus some. Of around 59,000 clones in the sample, approximately 93% are singletons; the top ten hold approximately 3.8%. This material consisted of CD8+ T cells from peripheral blood mononuclear cells, taken in the second trimester of pregnancy. These receptors were taken from a female donor with multiple sclerosis, enrolled in a pregnancy study.

The V gene is TRBV18, the J gene TRBJ2-2; 8 nucleotides align to TRBD1. V trimming: 0 bases; J trimming: 5 bases; junction bases outside the gene matches: 5. The V gene's germline CDR1 is KGHSH and CDR2 LQKENI. There are 16 residues in the CDR3. The CDR3 region is CASSPPDRAETGELFF. The CDR3 DNA follows: TGTGCCAGCTCACCACCGGACAGGGCGGAGACCGGGGAGCTGTTTTTT.

The genes are TRBV9 and TRBJ2-1; TRBD1 agrees at 7 bases. The CDR3 is 14 residues long. Germline values: CDR1 SGDLS, CDR2 YYNGEE. V shed 6 bases and J 2 bases; nucleotides not matched to a gene: 5. In nucleotides, the CDR3 is TGTGCCAGCACCCCGGACAGGACCTACAATGAGCAGTTCTTC. As protein: CASTPDRTYNEQFF. The full variable domain, completed using reference TRBV9 and TRBJ2-1, is DSGVTQTPKHLITATGQRVTLRCSPRSGDLSVYWYQQSLDQGLQFLIQYYNGEERAKGNILERFSAQQFPDLHSELNLSSLELGDSALYFCASTPDRTYNEQFFGPGTRLTVL.

This chain links TRBV2 with TRBJ1-1, with 7 bases that match TRBD1. Germline-derived CDR1 and CDR2 are SNHLY and FYNNEI. V gave up 5 bases and J gave up 6 bases; unmatched junction bases: 9. This CDR3 has 14 amino acids. The CDR3: CASSSENDRAEAFF. DNA for the CDR3: TGTGCCAGCAGTTCTGAAAATGACAGGGCTGAAGCTTTCTTT.

The chain combines TRBV5-1 with TRBJ2-5; D is unresolved. The germline CDR1 and CDR2 sequences are SGHRS and YFSETQ. The CDR3 spans 15 residues. Trimming cost V 1 base and J 0 bases, with 10 bases left between them. DNA for the CDR3: TGCGCCAGCAGCTTGAGTAGTAGATACCAAGAGACCCAGTACTTC. Translation gives CASSLSSRYQETQYF.

V gene TRBV18 combines with J gene TRBJ1-2; D might be TRBD1 (6 bases). This CDR3 is 15 amino acids long. V was clipped by 3 bases and J by 4 bases, with 15 bases between them. Germline loops: CDR1 KGHSH, CDR2 LQKENI. In DNA form, the CDR3 reads TGTGCCAGCTCACCTCCTCAGGGGCCGGTCTATGGCTACACCTTC. This encodes CASSPPQGPVYGYTF.

The chain has TRBV27 and TRBJ2-1; TRBD2 agrees at 9 bases. This CDR3 region has 16 residues. Losses at the gene ends were 5 bases for V and 0 bases for J; bases not matched to a gene: 5. The V gene's germline CDR1 is MNHEY and CDR2 SMNVEV (reference sequence). The CDR3 region has the DNA TGTGCCAGCAGTCCGCTAGCGGGGACCTCCTACAATGAGCAGTTCTTC. Its protein product is CASSPLAGTSYNEQFF.

As DNA, the CDR3 is TGTGCCAGCAGCTCTGGACGGGCTGGACAGATTGAAGCTTTCTTT. It is translated as CASSSGRAGQIEAFF. The chain has TRBV11-2 and TRBJ1-1; a weak D match, TRBD1 (6 bases). The CDR3 is 15 residues long. Germline CDR1 SGHAT, CDR2 FQNNGV. Trimming took off 4 bases at V and 7 bases at J, with 19 bases between the two ends. Filled out from reference TRBV11-2 and TRBJ1-1, the complete variable domain reads EAGVAQSPRYKIIEKRQSVAFWCNPISGHATLYWYQQILGQGPKLLIQFQNNGVVDDSQLPKDRFSAERLKGVDSTLKIQPAKLEDSAVYLCASSSGRAGQIEAFFGQGTRLTVV.

This clone has only one observation. This chain joins TRBV19 and TRBJ1-1; unclear D gene. Germline-derived CDR1 and CDR2 are LNHDA and SQIVND (reference sequence). This CDR3 has 13 residues. V lost 5 bases to trimming and J lost 4 bases, with 11 bases between them. The CDR3 reads CASSPRSGTEAFF. CDR3 DNA: TGTGCCAGTAGTCCACGGTCCGGCACTGAAGCTTTCTTT.

This clone was observed once. The CDR3 DNA reads TGCGCCAGCAGCTTGAACGAAGGCCAGGAGTACTTC. Translation gives CASSLNEGQEYF. This chain connects TRBV5-1 to TRBJ2-5; unclear D gene. The length of the CDR3 is 12 residues. V was clipped by 1 base and J by 12 bases, with 13 bases between them. Germline V CDR1 and CDR2: SGHRS, YFSETQ. Variable domain in full (rest from reference TRBV5-1 and TRBJ2-5): KAGVTQTPRYLIKTRGQQVTLSCSPISGHRSVSWYQQTPGQGLQFLFEYFSETQRNKGNFPGRFSGRQFSNSRSEMNVSTLELGDSALYLCASSLNEGQEYFGPGTRLLVL.